This T cell receptor beta chain came from a study of early T cells in non-severe SARS-CoV-2 infection. Looking at the study overall: Investigators sequenced bulk RNA drawn from unsorted whole blood, and chains remained unpaired.

Findings and limits, study-wide: Using VDJdb, the matching emphasized anti-spike CD8 responses while missing private and CD4 specificities.

The CDR3 is made up of 14 amino acids. CDR1 and CDR2 from the germline V gene are MRHNA and SNTAGT. V shed 3 bases and J shed 0 bases, with 6 bases lying between them. Turning to this clonotype: Its specificity is unknown.

Attachment of unique molecular identifiers to individual cDNA molecules was performed. TCRdb recomputed calls from the 5' RACE reads with MiXCR, one row per CDR3 protein. The data show around 70,000 distinct CDR3 sequences, about 12% seen once. This receptor was identified in an adult who was a healthcare worker with PCR-confirmed SARS-CoV-2 infection or an uninfected control (not recorded which). V gene TRBV6-4 combines with J gene TRBJ2-1; D is possibly TRBD2 (5 bases). The specimen was whole blood. The CDR3 DNA is TGTGCCAGCAGTGAAGGGAGCTCCTACAATGAGCAGTTCTTC. Protein product: CASSEGSSYNEQFF.